This entry lists 11 T cell receptor beta chains sequenced from one sample in a study of blood T cells in healthy people across ages. A second PCR of roughly 7 to 11 cycles used a sample-barcoded 5' primer and a J-beta primer mix. TCRdb recomputed calls from the 5' RACE reads with MiXCR, one row per CDR3 protein. In the table there are 550,000 to 800,000 distinct CDR3 sequences, 32% of which are singletons. The sequenced material came from blood. The receptors shown here come from a woman at least 80 years old in good health.

The chain couples TRBV4-3 to TRBJ2-7; TRBD2 might be the D (5 bases). The J call may be incorrect, as the DNA end agrees better with TRBJ2-4. CDR3 size: 15 residues. CDR1 and CDR2 (germline): LGHNA, YSLEER. CDR3: CASSQEWSSSNIQYF. CDR3 coding DNA: TGCGCCAGCAGCCAAGAATGGTCTAGCAGTAACATTCAGTACTTC.

At least ten counts were recorded for this clonotype. The chain combines TRBV12-3 or TRBV12-4 with TRBJ2-5; the match to TRBD2 covers 14 bases. V was pared by 7 bases and J by 3 bases, with 13 bases of the junction left unmatched. The CDR3 sequence is 18 residues long. CDR3 bases: TGTGCCAGCACCTCAGGACTAGCGGGGGGTCCGGAAGAAGAGACCCAGTACTTC. Its protein product is CASTSGLAGGPEEETQYF.

CDR3 sequence: CASRGRGGAEQPQHF. CDR3 in DNA: TGTGCCAGCAGGGGGAGGGGGGGCGCGGAACAGCCCCAGCATTTT. The genes are TRBV2 and TRBJ1-5; perhaps TRBD1 as D (6 bases). The CDR3 consists of 15 residues. CDR1 and CDR2 (germline): SNHLY, FYNNEI. V lost 6 bases and J 7 bases, leaving 19 bases between the germline ends.

A few counts support this clonotype. This chain connects TRBV4-3 to TRBJ1-1; no reliable D call. This CDR3 spans 13 amino acids. Germline V CDR1 and CDR2: LGHNA, YSLEER. V gave up 1 base and J gave up 9 bases, with 12 bases separating them. The CDR3 here is CASSQVAAAQAFF. The CDR3 region has the DNA TGCGCCAGCAGCCAAGTCGCCGCAGCTCAAGCTTTCTTT.

The chain combines TRBV6-1 with TRBJ1-6; D perhaps matches TRBD1 (6 bases). Germline CDR1 MNHNS, CDR2 SASEGT. The CDR3 consists of 14 residues. Trimming pared 8 bases from V and 7 bases from J, leaving 15 bases between. CDR3 nucleotides: TGTGCCAGCTCCCAGGGGATTGAGAATTCACCCCTCCACTTT. Its protein product is CASSQGIENSPLHF.

As to this clonotype: An end of the junction differs from the germline gene, which may be a read error. This chain uses TRBV4-1 with TRBJ2-1; unclear D gene. This CDR3 spans 14 amino acids. Per the germline V gene, CDR1 is MGHRA and CDR2 is YSYEKL. CDR3 nucleotide sequence: TGCACCAGCAGCCAAGTAATCTTCCTCAATGAGCAGTTCTTC. As protein: CTSSQVIFLNEQFF.

The chain has TRBV12-3 or TRBV12-4 and TRBJ1-2, with 8 bases matching TRBD1. The CDR3 has 14 residues. V lost 6 bases, J lost 7 bases, and 10 bases stayed unmatched. The CDR3 is CASSRQGIPAGYTF. The CDR3 DNA follows: TGTGCCAGCAGCCGACAGGGGATTCCAGCTGGCTACACCTTC.

This clonotype was recorded many times. The V and J genes are TRBV6-2 or TRBV6-3 and TRBJ1-2, with 7 bases that match TRBD1. The junction had 0 bases not matched to a gene; V was cut back by 8 bases and J by 0 bases. This CDR3 has 12 residues. Germline V gene data show CDR1 as MNHEY and CDR2 as SVGEGT. Written as DNA, the CDR3 is TGTGCCAGCGGGACAGCTAACTATGGCTACACCTTC. Translation gives CASGTANYGYTF.

This clonotype was observed at least ten times. With a much larger clone just one base away, this may be a read error. The genes are TRBV12-3 or TRBV12-4 and TRBJ2-4; no clear D gene. V was clipped by 4 bases and J by 0 bases, with 7 bases between them. The CDR3 contains 14 residues. The CDR3, as DNA: TGTGCCAGCAGTTGGCACGGAGCCAAAAACATTCAGTACTTC. Encoded protein: CASSWHGAKNIQYF.

This clonotype was recorded many times. The V and J genes are TRBV5-1 and TRBJ2-3; D possibly matches TRBD1 or TRBD2 (5 bases each). Between the trimmed V and J ends, which lost 0 bases and 6 bases, there was a span of 14 bases. CDR3 length: 15 residues. Germline V CDR1 and CDR2: SGHRS, YFSETQ. This CDR3 reads CASSLGGQGGDTQYF. CDR3 nucleotide sequence: TGCGCCAGCAGCTTGGGAGGCCAGGGCGGGGATACGCAGTATTTT.

This clonotype was detected many times. The V and J genes are TRBV5-1 and TRBJ2-1; a weak D match, TRBD2 (6 bases). This CDR3 region has 16 residues. Between the trimmed V and J ends, which lost 0 bases and 4 bases, there was a span of 14 bases. CDR1 is SGHRS, CDR2 YFSETQ, per germline. In nucleotides, the CDR3 is TGCGCCAGCAGCTTGGCGGAGGGGCCTACTTACAATGAGCAGTTCTTC. Translating it yields CASSLAEGPTYNEQFF.